These 16 T cell receptor beta chains were sequenced from one sample in a study of tumor T cells in aggressive B-cell lymphoma. Only in-frame clones appear in the TCRdb table, and some are missing; sequencing was by immunoSEQ multiplex PCR. The profile shows roughly 3,300 clones, approximately 95% of them singletons. Sequencing used tumor tissue. The receptors were sampled from an adult with diffuse large B cell lymphoma.

The rearrangement joins TRBV11-2 to TRBJ2-2, with a possible D match to TRBD1 (6 bases). This CDR3 has 16 amino acids. In germline, CDR1 is SGHAT, CDR2 FQNNGV. V lost 5 bases to trimming and J lost 3 bases, with 16 bases between them. CDR3 in amino acids: CASSPLGALDTGELFF. The CDR3 nucleotides are TGTGCCAGCAGCCCCCTGGGGGCCCTTGACACCGGGGAGCTGTTTTTT.

The V call is TRBV12-5, the J call TRBJ2-1; maybe TRBD2 (7 bases). This CDR3 spans 13 amino acids. Germline V CDR1 and CDR2: LGHNT, FRNRAP. V shed 6 bases and J shed 7 bases, with 13 bases lying between them. The CDR3 loop reads CASGTGGQNEQFF. CDR3 DNA: TGTGCTAGTGGGACGGGAGGACAGAATGAGCAGTTCTTC. Full variable domain (missing parts from reference TRBV12-5 and TRBJ2-1): DARVTQTPRHKVTEMGQEVTMRCQPILGHNTVFWYRQTMMQGLELLAYFRNRAPLDDSGMPKDRFSAEMPDATLATLKIQPSEPRDSAVYFCASGTGGQNEQFFGPGTRLTVL.

The rearrangement joins TRBV6-1 to TRBJ2-7, with TRBD2 as a possible D gene (6 bases). V lost 6 bases to trimming and J lost 0 bases, with 15 bases between them. Germline lookup yields CDR1 MNHNS and CDR2 SASEGT. The CDR3 length is 15 residues. CDR3 in DNA: TGTGCCAGCAGCTACACGACTAGGACCTCCTACGAGCAGTACTTC. Its translation is CASSYTTRTSYEQYF.

V and J are TRBV7-2 and TRBJ2-2; a possible D gene is TRBD1 (6 bases). V lost 1 base and J lost 5, with 11 bases in between. The CDR3 consists of 15 residues. Per germline, CDR1 SGHTA and CDR2 FQGNSA. The CDR3 DNA reads as TGTGCCAGCAGCTTAGACTACAGGGTTACCGGGGAGCTGTTTTTT. As protein: CASSLDYRVTGELFF.

This chain uses TRBV7-3 with TRBJ1-1; 9 positions match TRBD1. V dropped 5 bases and J dropped 3; count of bases not matched to a gene: 7. CDR1 is SGHTA and CDR2 is FQGTGA in the germline V gene. There are 15 residues in the CDR3. CDR3 loop: CASSRFGTGHTEAFF. CDR3 DNA: TGTGCCAGCAGCAGATTTGGGACAGGGCACACTGAAGCTTTCTTT. The variable domain in full, with the rest retrieved from reference TRBV7-3 and TRBJ1-1, is GAGVSQTPSNKVTEKGKYVELRCDPISGHTALYWYRQSLGQGPEFLIYFQGTGAADDSGLPNDRFFAVRPEGSVSTLKIQRTERGDSAVYLCASSRFGTGHTEAFFGQGTRLTVV.

This clone has only one observation. CDR3 sequence reads: CASSPQIQGPNSPLHF. DNA for the CDR3: TGTGCCAGCTCACCACAAATACAGGGCCCAAATTCACCCCTCCACTTT. This chain uses TRBV18 with TRBJ1-6; the D gene is possibly TRBD1 (6 bases). The CDR3 is 16 amino acids. V lost 1 base and J lost 7, with 14 bases in between. Germline CDR1 KGHSH, CDR2 LQKENI.

This rearrangement joins TRBV7-9 to TRBJ1-1; no clear D gene. CDR1 and CDR2 from the germline V gene are SEHNR and FQNEAQ (reference sequence). V was clipped by 2 bases and J by 4 bases, with 14 bases between them. This CDR3 has 15 amino acids. The CDR3 sequence: CASSLNSEAATEAFF. In DNA form, the CDR3 reads TGTGCCAGCAGCTTAAATTCGGAGGCAGCCACTGAAGCTTTCTTT.

This chain joins TRBV18 and TRBJ2-5; TRBD2 is a possible D gene (6 bases). The ends were cut back, 1 base at V and 0 bases at J, with 21 bases in the middle. Germline V CDR1 and CDR2: KGHSH, LQKENI. The CDR3 is 19 amino acids. CDR3 amino acids: CASSPRASAPRGNQETQYF. In DNA form, the CDR3 reads TGTGCCAGCTCACCACGGGCTAGCGCCCCTCGAGGAAACCAAGAGACCCAGTACTTC.

A single count supports this clone. V and J are TRBV5-1 and TRBJ2-1; 9 bases fit TRBD2. Germline-derived CDR1 and CDR2 are SGHRS and YFSETQ. The CDR3 spans 14 residues. V lost 1 base to trimming and J lost 9 bases; unmatched junction nucleotides: 5. The CDR3 sequence is CASSLLAGDPEQFF. The CDR3 bases are TGCGCCAGCAGCTTGTTAGCGGGAGACCCTGAGCAGTTCTTC. Full variable domain (outside the CDR3, taken from reference TRBV5-1 and TRBJ2-1): KAGVTQTPRYLIKTRGQQVTLSCSPISGHRSVSWYQQTPGQGLQFLFEYFSETQRNKGNFPGRFSGRQFSNSRSEMNVSTLELGDSALYLCASSLLAGDPEQFFGPGTRLTVL.

The chain combines TRBV9 with TRBJ2-5; tentative D call: TRBD1 (5 bases). V gave up 2 bases and J gave up 7 bases, with 12 bases separating them. CDR3 length: 13 amino acids. Looked up from germline, CDR1 is SGDLS and CDR2 is YYNGEE. DNA of the CDR3: TGTGCCAGCAGCGTGGGGCCGGTCGGGACCCAGTACTTC. Its protein is CASSVGPVGTQYF.

The V call is TRBV29-1, the J call TRBJ2-1; 10 bases line up with TRBD1. The germline V gene has CDR1 SQVTM and CDR2 ANQGSEA. The J segment lost 4 bases and the V segment lost 1 base, leaving 7 bases of the junction unmatched. CDR3 length: 16 amino acids. In DNA form, the CDR3 reads TGCAGCGTTGAAGGGGGACAGGGGTATTTGTACAATGAGCAGTTCTTC. It translates to CSVEGGQGYLYNEQFF.

This chain links TRBV19 with TRBJ1-1; 7 positions match TRBD1. CDR1 and CDR2 from the germline V gene are LNHDA and SQIVND (reference sequence). V gave up 1 base and J gave up 1 base; unmatched junction bases: 15. The CDR3 loop spans 19 amino acids. The CDR3 DNA sequence: TGTGCCAGTAGTATAGGAGGGGGCCGCCGACAATCCACGAACACTGAAGCTTTCTTT. This sequence encodes CASSIGGGRRQSTNTEAFF.

The chain links TRBV2 to TRBJ2-7; 7 nucleotides align to TRBD2. The germline gives CDR1 SNHLY, CDR2 FYNNEI. V lost 6 bases to trimming and J lost 5 bases; unmatched junction nucleotides: 7. CDR3 length: 13 amino acids. CDR3 nucleotide sequence: TGTGCCAGCAGACGGCTAGCGGTAAACGAGCAGTACTTC. This sequence encodes CASRRLAVNEQYF.

The J gene is TRBJ1-1, the V gene TRBV7-9; no clear D gene. This CDR3 is 13 amino acids long. Germline V CDR1 and CDR2: SEHNR, FQNEAQ (reference sequence). Trimming shortened V by 5 bases and J by 0 bases, and 7 bases separated the two germline ends. The CDR3, as DNA: TGTGCCAGCAGCACAGACCTGAACACTGAAGCTTTCTTT. It encodes CASSTDLNTEAFF.

V is TRBV5-6 and J is TRBJ1-2; 9 nucleotides agree with TRBD1. With V trimmed by 1 base and J by 4 bases, 5 bases remained unmatched. In germline, CDR1 is SGHDT, CDR2 YYEEEE. CDR3 length equals 15 residues. The CDR3 DNA is TGTGCCAGCAGCTTGAGGGGACAGGGCGGCTATGGCTACACCTTC. Amino acid sequence: CASSLRGQGGYGYTF.

The V gene is TRBV7-9, the J gene TRBJ1-6; TRBD1 matches at 8 bases. The CDR3 has 15 residues. CDR1 SEHNR and CDR2 FQNEAQ come from the germline V gene (reference sequence). J was trimmed by 8 bases and V by 0 bases; bases with no gene match: 3. CDR3 coding DNA: TGTGCCAGCAGCTTAGCACGGACAGGGTATTCACCCCTCCACTTT. Amino acids: CASSLARTGYSPLHF.